This T cell receptor beta chain comes out of a study of shared clonotypes between healthy human individuals. Overall study: CD8 memory received one plate per donor, CD8 naive two, CD4 memory three and CD4 naive three. Points from the study as a whole: Inspection by rarefaction showed sorted-subset sequencing to be incomplete despite large depth.

A note on this clone: Its antigen remains unknown. Additional DNA sequences in this sample encode the identical CDR3.

This CDR3 comprises 13 residues. The V gene's germline CDR1 is SGHRS and CDR2 YFSETQ. With V trimmed by 2 bases and J by 7 bases, 1 base remained unmatched. Donors, healthy HIV-negative adults, lacked recent acute infections or vaccinations. Assay used: immunoSEQ multiplex PCR; TCRdb lists only in-frame clones, some missing. Of 640,000 or so clones in the sample, roughly 70% were seen once. This TCR came from a woman in her twenties or thirties in good health. V and J are TRBV5-1 and TRBJ2-2; 8 bases agree with TRBD1. Input material: memory CD4+ T cells sorted from blood. Subset noted: CD45RA-negative fraction. CDR3 nucleotides: TGCGCCAGCAGCTTACAGGGGGACGGGGAGCTGTTTTTT. This translates into CASSLQGDGELFF.